This TCR beta chain is drawn from a study of regulatory T cells in long-lasting Graves disease. This sample's time point: newly diagnosed GD, antithyroid drugs for less than 3 months. Extracted RNA from PBMCs served as the source of the TCR library. Patients were from an endocrinology department in Xi'an, China. HTBI primers from iRepertoire and Arm-PCR of CDR3 regions yielded the TCR beta libraries. A single record per CDR3 protein comes from TCRdb applying MiXCR to the multiplex PCR reads. The data hold about 620,000 distinct CDR3 sequences, with about 15% observed a single time. This same sample was also part of a study on T cells in Graves' hyperthyroidism and ophthalmopathy.

The source material was peripheral blood mononuclear cells (PBMCs), sampled at new diagnosis, from a patient treated with antithyroid drugs. This TCR came from a woman aged 30 to 39 with Graves disease.

CDR3 bases: TGTGCCAGCAGTTTATTATTTATGGGGACCGATAACTATGGCTACACCTTC. Translation gives CASSLLFMGTDNYGYTF. The genes are TRBV27 and TRBJ1-2; maybe TRBD1 (5 bases). This CDR3 region has 17 residues. The V end lost 1 base, the J end lost 1 base, and 16 bases lay between the germline ends. The germline V gene encodes CDR1 MNHEY and CDR2 SMNVEV (reference sequence).